This T cell receptor beta chain came from a study of cytomegalovirus exposure and HLA in healthy donors (dated by TCRdb to the late 2010s). General notes on the study: An earlier analysis of a few hundred of the donors reported about 260 Gb of sequence data and roughly 120 million unique TCR beta sequences obtained from about 170 million T cells. An earlier analysis of 450 to 750 of the donors used high-throughput TCR beta sequencing to judge whether each TCR beta V gene segment behaved as functional or pseudogenic. The study profiled the T cell repertoires of about 640 subjects by immunosequencing and related them to cytomegalovirus serostatus. To predict cytomegalovirus infection status, the study combined high-throughput TCR immunosequencing, statistical association of individual TCRs with disease status, and machine learning. Among some 400 genotyped donors of the cohort, an average of around 220,000 unique TCR beta nucleotide sequences was sequenced per donor, of which about 20% were non-productive. The later analysis used no new phenotypic data to find candidate immune exposures, relying instead on TCR beta sequences and their occurrence across donors. Donor age, sex, ethnicity and CMV serostatus were compiled together with the repertoire data. HLA typing covered class I and class II loci at four-digit resolution. To study patterns of TCR occurrence, a later analysis re-analyzed previously published TCR beta repertoires from just over 650 donors and added high-resolution HLA genotyping. Along with the roughly 670-subject first cohort, a separate validation cohort of approximately 110 different subjects was used. Typing coverage differed by locus: A, B, C, DRB1 and DQB1 were typed in roughly 629-630 donors, DQA1 in 500 to 550, DPA1 in 606, and DPB1 in roughly 450. An early release covering about 600 HLA-typed donors comprised approximately 290 gigabases of sequencing data and around 86 million unique TCR sequences. Five DR-DQ haplotypes were treated as single units for association and clustering because of strong linkage in the cohort. Genome-wide SNP genotypes for about 60% of the 666 donors were used in a later genetic analysis, which treated that subset as a discovery cohort. The genetic ancestry cluster associated with self-reported Caucasian donors included 81% of the 398 genotyped donors. All discovery cohort repertoires had been generated on a single sequencing platform. The study aimed to test whether cataloging public T cell receptors could reveal signatures of past pathogen exposure.

The cohort consisted of 666 healthy bone marrow donors. All cohort members were sampled while nominally healthy, although unrecorded immune exposures were likely present. The donor tested CMV seropositive, placing the donor among the 289 seropositive members of the cohort. Each donor provided a peripheral blood sample, and peripheral blood mononuclear cells were used for TCR beta sequencing. Genomic DNA was extracted from the blood cell samples with the Qiagen DNeasy Blood Extraction Kit. The germline V gene (reference sequence) specifies SEHNR as CDR1 and FQNEAQ as CDR2. At the junction V is shortened by 1 base and J by 13 bases, with 14 bases in between. The cysteine opens and the phenylalanine closes a CDR3 of 13 amino acids. The only DNA kept is the CDR3, 39 bases in frame from the first base. Note on this clone: Its antigen remains unidentified. No much larger clone exists at a distance of one base, and base qualities are not known.

Paper-wide results and their limitations: In a later analysis, HLA-associated TCR beta chains were found to be more clonally expanded and to have lower generation probabilities than equally common non-associated chains. In a later analysis, most CMV-associated TCR beta chains were found to appear HLA-restricted, with HLA associations seemingly driven largely by CMV exposure. Approximately 16 rarely observed V segments, including chromosome 9 orphons, were excluded from the earlier analysis of approximately 600 of the donors because counts were too low. Immune exposure information for the cohort was limited to CMV serostatus. Assigning TCR associations to individual alleles was difficult when HLA alleles, especially DR and DQ, strongly co-occurred. This cohort had only TCR beta chains sequenced, and the lack of alpha or paired-chain data limited which features could be detected. A further reported finding was that TCR beta sequences accurately predicted the HLA-A and HLA-B alleles for most subjects in the first cohort. The 87-base-pair reads could not distinguish some IMGT-functional V segments, including TRBV6-2 and TRBV6-3, so those segments were excluded. Because some donors lacked HLA typing at each locus, the association tests relied only on the typed subset. In a later genetic analysis, a missense DCLRE1C variant was associated with V-gene and J-gene trimming of TCR beta chains, and the association was replicated in an independent cohort. A later analysis reported that several top co-occurrence clusters appeared linked to parvovirus B19, influenza, CMV and Epstein-Barr virus. Presence/absence analyses assumed roughly uniform sequencing depth across donors, an assumption that may not hold. It was suggested by the authors that the approach could potentially be generalized to other disease states and immunological phenotypes. Most TCR sequences were seen in very few donors, while some public TCRs were found in many individuals. A few of the identified cytomegalovirus-associated TCR beta chains were confirmed in vitro to be specific for cytomegalovirus antigens. In a later analysis, TCR association rates were found to vary across HLA loci, with the most associated TCRs seen for DRB1 alleles and the fewest for HLA-C alleles. Cytomegalovirus status was reported to be diagnosed by the classifier with high specificity and sensitivity in both the original and validation cohorts. In an earlier analysis of about 550 of the donors, most TCR beta V segments were observed in productive rearrangements about 87% or about 30% of the time, broadly matching IMGT annotations. The study gave a list of under 200 TCR beta chains associated with cytomegalovirus. Specific HLA alleles were associated with more than 15,000 TCR beta sequences at a false discovery rate of 0.05 in a later analysis. Linkage disequilibrium might explain the correlated functional status among segregating V segments, but an unknown experimental factor could not be ruled out. A cluster of highly shared sequence variants was judged likely to be a technical artifact of the sequencing pipeline. According to a later genetic analysis, donors in an Asian-associated ancestry cluster had fewer N-insertions in productive TCRs than the roughly 670-donor mean.

Libraries were constructed by the immunoSEQ multiplex PCR assay. The multiplex PCR relied on a mix of 60 forward primers for TCR Vbeta segments and 13 reverse primers for TCR Jbeta segments. A multiplex PCR assay on genomic DNA amplified the CDR3 region of rearranged TCR beta genes. On the Illumina HiSeq System, the amplified TCR beta libraries were sequenced as 87-base-pair reads. On the authors' methods: A later analysis counted some 74 million unique TCR beta chains across the 666 repertoires, and 10 million to 12 million of these chains were shared by at least two donors. Raw reads were error-corrected and collapsed into unique sequences by a nearest-neighbor algorithm in which closely related sequences were merged to remove PCR and sequencing errors. V, D and J gene segments were assigned by aligning CDR3 sequences to IMGT reference sequences. Each retained sequence needed at least a six-nucleotide match to both a V gene segment and a J gene segment. A rearrangement was called productive if the CDR3 had no stop codons and remained in frame with V and J, and every other rearrangement was called non-productive. Following IMGT convention, CDR3 was defined as the stretch from the second conserved V-encoded cysteine to the conserved J-encoded phenylalanine. The earlier analysis of about 590 of the donors excluded sequences that lacked an unambiguous match to a single V gene segment. In an earlier analysis of approximately 590 of the donors, a V segment was called functional when productive rearrangements were above 56.7%, and segregating when the standard deviation between donors exceeded 5%. To diagnose cytomegalovirus status from the catalog of TCR beta chain sequences, a statistical classification framework was built. V and J gene assignment, in a later analysis, came from comparing TCR nucleotide sequences with IMGT/GENE-DB human TR gene sequences. A later analysis assigned CDR3 sequences and most-parsimonious VDJ recombination scenarios with the TCRdist pipeline. A later analysis defined each TCR beta chain by its CDR3 amino acid sequence plus V-gene family, and excluded reads lacking a unique V-gene family. A later analysis removed 550 to 650 highly shared, low-generation-probability nucleotide sequences to deal with suspected cross-contamination and a sequencing artifact. For each public chain, a later analysis derived a clonal expansion index from normalized ranks of inferred template counts within each repertoire. Generation probabilities in a later analysis came from a VDJ recombination model fitted to out-of-frame rearrangements, and those results were checked against IGoR. A later analysis scored TCR-TCR, TCR-HLA and TCR-CMV co-occurrence with hypergeometric tests, applying a repertoire-size bias correction to TCR pairs. False discovery rates were estimated in a later analysis by permuting HLA or CMV assignments 20 times. In a later analysis, co-occurring TCRs were grouped using DBSCAN, with TCRdist sequence similarity added in when clustering inside HLA-allele-positive subsets. Repertoires with fewer than 30,000 or more than 120,000 public chains, plus five repertoires with anomalous nucleotide sharing, were excluded from co-occurrence clustering. The table was pulled from immuneACCESS by TCRdb, which kept in-frame rearrangements only. Such tables lose some clones; where checked, under half of the loss comes from unresolved V genes, and the rest has no known cause. V and J calls and clone size are copied from that table; D and trimming were computed from the DNA. The sample includes roughly 250,000 clones, with almost 85% observed a single time. The top ten constitute approximately 2% of the sample.

Sequenced material: PBMCs. The source is a woman aged 40 to 55 in good health and CMV-seropositive. The chain is assembled from TRBV7-9 and TRBJ2-1, with TRBD2 perhaps the D gene, on 6 matching bases. Read as DNA, the sequence is TGTGCCAGCAGCTTAGGCTGGACGGGGGAACAGTTCTTC. Translated, it gives CASSLGWTGEQFF.